This is a list of T cell receptor beta chains from one sample in a study of technical replicates of blood from a few donors. Here immunoSEQ multiplex PCR was the method, and the copy in TCRdb shows in-frame clones only, minus some. Of 75,000 or so clones listed, about 95% are singletons. Sequencing was performed on T cells isolated from PBMCs. Receptors originate from a human donor in good health. The CDR3 runs from the conserved cysteine through the conserved F or W. The D gene is left open where the match is weak. Expanded clones are given a class, and other clones once, few, many or no size at all.

>NA|TRBJ2-1|NA|TRBV20-1
TGCAGTGCACTGCCCTACAATGAGCAGTTCTTC
CSALPYNEQFF
>NA|TRBJ2-5|NA|TRBV7-7
TGTGCTAGCAGCTTAGAGACAGGGAGGAGAGAGACCCAGTACTTC
CASSLETGRRETQYF
>once|TRBJ2-2|TRBD1|TRBV5-1
TGCGCCAGCAGCTTGGGACAGGGCGTGCCCGGGGAGCTGTTTTTT
CASSLGQGVPGELFF
>once|TRBJ2-3|TRBD2|TRBV5-1
TGCGCCAGCAGAGACTCCGGGACTAGAGGCGCAGATACGCAGTATTTT
CASRDSGTRGADTQYF
>once|TRBJ2-3|TRBD1|TRBV25-1
TGTGCCAGCAGCGGACAGGGAATCGTTGGGACAGATACGCAGTATTTT
CASSGQGIVGTDTQYF
>NA|TRBJ1-2|NA|TRBV20-1
TGCAGTGCTTTCCGGACAGATTTGTACACCTTC
CSAFRTDLYTF
>NA|TRBJ2-7|TRBD1|TRBV5-1
TGCGCCAGCAGCTTGGGGCTACAGGGGGACGAGCAGTACTTC
CASSLGLQGDEQYF
>NA|TRBJ1-2|NA|TRBV27
TGTGCCAGCAGTTCTGGGCCCCGAGGGAGCTACACCTTC
CASSSGPRGSYTF
>NA|TRBJ1-6|NA|TRBV6-1
TGTGCCAGCAGTGAAGTGGCAGGGTTCAATTCACCCCTCCACTTT
CASSEVAGFNSPLHF
>NA|TRBJ2-3|NA|TRBV18
TGTGCCAGCTCACCCCACTCCCCGCAGTATTTT
CASSPHSPQYF
>NA|TRBJ2-1|TRBD1|TRBV11-1
TGTGCCAGCAGCGCCGGGACAGGGCCCTACAATGAGCAGTTCTTC
CASSAGTGPYNEQFF
>NA|TRBJ2-2|TRBD2|TRBV7-7
TGTGCCAGCAGCTTGTTAGCGGGTACGAACACCGGGGAGCTGTTTTTT
CASSLLAGTNTGELFF
>NA|TRBJ2-7|NA|TRBV11-2
TGTGCCAGCAGCACCCCCACAGGGCACACCTACGAGCAGTACTTC
CASSTPTGHTYEQYF
>NA|TRBJ1-4|NA|TRBV7-8
TGTGCCAGCAGCTTATATCGGGGAACGGATGAAAAACTGTTTTTT
CASSLYRGTDEKLFF
>NA|TRBJ2-2|TRBD2|TRBV6-4
TGTGCCAGCAGTCGACTAGCTCTTCTGGACACCGGGGAGCTGTTTTTT
CASSRLALLDTGELFF
>once|TRBJ2-3|TRBD1|TRBV6-4
TGTGCCAGCAGCGACAGGGGTCCGGATACGCAGTATTTT
CASSDRGPDTQYF
>NA|TRBJ1-1|NA|TRBV25-1
TGTGCCAGCAGTCCGGGGGTTGCTGAAGCTTTCTTT
CASSPGVAEAFF
>NA|TRBJ1-1|TRBD1|TRBV2
TGTGCCAGCAGCGACTCTGGACAGGGGTGGAACACTGAAGCTTTCTTT
CASSDSGQGWNTEAFF
>NA|TRBJ1-2|NA|TRBV5-1
TGCGCCAGCAGCTTGGCGGCGGACTATGGCTACACCTTC
CASSLAADYGYTF
>NA|TRBJ1-3|NA|TRBV9
TGTGCCAGCAGCGTAGGCACTTCCAGGAACACCATATATTTT
CASSVGTSRNTIYF
>NA|TRBJ2-5|TRBD1|TRBV2
TGTGCCACCGGACAGGGGGCGAAAGAGACCCAGTACTTC
CATGQGAKETQYF
>NA|TRBJ2-7|TRBD1|TRBV4-1
TGCGCCAGTAAGGGGACAGGGGCCAACTACGAGCAGTACTTC
CASKGTGANYEQYF
>NA|TRBJ2-2|TRBD1|TRBV28
TGTGCCAGCAGTGGGGACAGGGGAGGACACTGGGGGAACACCGGGGAGCTGTTTTTT
CASSGDRGGHWGNTGELFF
>once|TRBJ1-5|TRBD1|TRBV19
TGTGCCAGTCAAGACAGGGCCGGGCAGCCCCAGCATTTT
CASQDRAGQPQHF